The source of this TCR beta chain is a study of T cell responses to AZD1222 COVID-19 vaccine. General observations from the study: The donors showed a predominance of white British ancestry and of females, with possible underestimation of clonal diversity. Regions 160-218 and 743-854 dominated among vaccine-associated CD4 TCRs spanning spike. Targeting of unmutated variant regions was reportedly seen in nearly half of spike-specific TCRs. After two AZD1222 doses, spike-specific TCR breadth and depth rose versus day 0.

Clones were sequenced by immunoSEQ multiplex PCR, and TCRdb holds only the in-frame ones, with some missing. The table has 75,000 to 80,000 clones, roughly 80% seen once. Note on this clone: Its antigen is not identified.

The germline V gene encodes CDR1 SGHVS and CDR2 FQNEAQ. Trimming left V 4 bases short and J 7 bases short, with 13 bases between. The CDR3 covers 13 residues. The chain links TRBV7-8 to TRBJ1-1; weak D call: TRBD1 (6 bases). The specimen was peripheral blood, collected 28 days after the second dose of the MenACWY control vaccine. The clonotype originates from an adult who received the MenACWY meningococcal vaccine as a control. The CDR3: CASSYTGSDEAFF. CDR3 DNA: TGTGCCAGCAGCTACACAGGGTCGGATGAAGCTTTCTTT.